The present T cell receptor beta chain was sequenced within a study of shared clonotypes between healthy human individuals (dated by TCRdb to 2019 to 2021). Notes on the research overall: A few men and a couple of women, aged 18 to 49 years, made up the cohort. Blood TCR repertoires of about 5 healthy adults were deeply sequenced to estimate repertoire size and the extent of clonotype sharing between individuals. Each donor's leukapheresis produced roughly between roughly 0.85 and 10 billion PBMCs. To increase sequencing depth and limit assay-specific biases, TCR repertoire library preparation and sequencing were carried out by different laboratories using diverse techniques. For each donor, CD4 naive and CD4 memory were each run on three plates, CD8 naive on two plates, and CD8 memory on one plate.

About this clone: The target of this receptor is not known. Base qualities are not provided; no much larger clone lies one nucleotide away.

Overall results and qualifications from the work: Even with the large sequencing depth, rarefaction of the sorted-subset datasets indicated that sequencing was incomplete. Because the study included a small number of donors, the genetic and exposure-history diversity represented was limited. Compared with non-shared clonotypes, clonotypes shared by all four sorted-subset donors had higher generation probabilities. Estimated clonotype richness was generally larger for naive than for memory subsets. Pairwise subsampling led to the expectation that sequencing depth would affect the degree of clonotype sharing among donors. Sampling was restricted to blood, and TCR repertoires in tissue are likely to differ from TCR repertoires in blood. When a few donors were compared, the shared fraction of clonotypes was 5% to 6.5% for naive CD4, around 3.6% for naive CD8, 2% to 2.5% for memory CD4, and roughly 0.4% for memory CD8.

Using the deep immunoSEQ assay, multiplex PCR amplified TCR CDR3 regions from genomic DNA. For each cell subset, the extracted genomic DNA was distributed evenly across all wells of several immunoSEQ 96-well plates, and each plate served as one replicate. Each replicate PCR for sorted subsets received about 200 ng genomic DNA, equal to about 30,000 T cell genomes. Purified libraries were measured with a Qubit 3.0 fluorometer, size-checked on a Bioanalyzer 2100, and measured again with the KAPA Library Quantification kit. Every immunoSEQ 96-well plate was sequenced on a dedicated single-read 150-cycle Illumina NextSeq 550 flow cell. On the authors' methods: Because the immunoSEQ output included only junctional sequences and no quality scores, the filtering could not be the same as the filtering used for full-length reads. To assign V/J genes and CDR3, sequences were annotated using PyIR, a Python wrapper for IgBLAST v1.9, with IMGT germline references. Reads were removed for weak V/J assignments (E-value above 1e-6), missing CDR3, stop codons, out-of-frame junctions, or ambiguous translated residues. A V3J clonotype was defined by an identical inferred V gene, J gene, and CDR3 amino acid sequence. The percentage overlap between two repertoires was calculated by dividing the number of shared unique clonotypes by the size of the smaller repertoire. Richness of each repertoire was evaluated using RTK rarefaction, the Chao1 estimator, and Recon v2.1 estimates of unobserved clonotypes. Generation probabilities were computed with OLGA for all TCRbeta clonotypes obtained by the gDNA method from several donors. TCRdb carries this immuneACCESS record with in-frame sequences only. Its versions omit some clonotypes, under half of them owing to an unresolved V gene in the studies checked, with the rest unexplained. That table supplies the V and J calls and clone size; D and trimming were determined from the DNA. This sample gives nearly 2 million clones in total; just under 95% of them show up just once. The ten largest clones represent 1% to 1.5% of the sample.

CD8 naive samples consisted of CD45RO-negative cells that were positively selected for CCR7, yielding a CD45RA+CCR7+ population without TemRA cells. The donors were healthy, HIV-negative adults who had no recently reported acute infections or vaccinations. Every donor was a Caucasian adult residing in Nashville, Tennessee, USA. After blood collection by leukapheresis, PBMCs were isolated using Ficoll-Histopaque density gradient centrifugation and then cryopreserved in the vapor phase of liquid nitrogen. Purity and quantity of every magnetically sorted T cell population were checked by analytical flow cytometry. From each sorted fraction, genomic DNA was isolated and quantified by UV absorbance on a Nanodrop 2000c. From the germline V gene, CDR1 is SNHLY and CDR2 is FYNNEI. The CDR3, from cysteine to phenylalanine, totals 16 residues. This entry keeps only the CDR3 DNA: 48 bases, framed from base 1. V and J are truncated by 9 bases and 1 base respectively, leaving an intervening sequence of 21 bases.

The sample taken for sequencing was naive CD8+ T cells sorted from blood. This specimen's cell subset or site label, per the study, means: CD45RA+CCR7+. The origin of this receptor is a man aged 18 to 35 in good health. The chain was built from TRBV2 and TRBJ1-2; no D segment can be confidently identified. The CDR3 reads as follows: CASKNLIASSNYGYTF. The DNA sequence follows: TGTGCCAGTAAAAATCTAATTGCTTCAAGTAACTATGGCTACACCTTC. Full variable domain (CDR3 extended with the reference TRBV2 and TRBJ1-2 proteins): EPEVTQTPSHQVTQMGQEVILRCVPISNHLYFYWYRQILGQKVEFLVSFYNNEISEKSEIFDDQFSVERPDGSNFTLKIRSTKLEDSAMYFCASKNLIASSNYGYTFGSGTRLTVV.